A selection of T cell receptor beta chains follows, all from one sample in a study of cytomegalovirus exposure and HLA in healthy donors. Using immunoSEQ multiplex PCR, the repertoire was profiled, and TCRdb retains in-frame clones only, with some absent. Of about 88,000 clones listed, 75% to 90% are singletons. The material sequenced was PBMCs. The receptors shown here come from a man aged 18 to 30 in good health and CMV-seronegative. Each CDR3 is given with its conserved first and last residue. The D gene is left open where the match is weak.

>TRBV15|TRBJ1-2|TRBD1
CATCQDRANYGYTF
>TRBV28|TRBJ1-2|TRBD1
CASSRAGTGVGNYGYTF
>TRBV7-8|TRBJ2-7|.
CAGSSHRDIYSYEQYF
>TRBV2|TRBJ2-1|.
CASSEEQGYYNEQFF
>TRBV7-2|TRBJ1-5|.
CASSPEAVNQPQHF
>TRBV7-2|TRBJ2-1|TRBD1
CASRGTGGHEQFF
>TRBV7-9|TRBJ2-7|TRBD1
CASSSGQGPTYEQYF
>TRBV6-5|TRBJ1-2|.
CASSLDRTYGYTF
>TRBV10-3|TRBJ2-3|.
CAISESVARSDTQYF
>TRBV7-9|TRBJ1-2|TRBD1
CASSPNRGLNGYTF
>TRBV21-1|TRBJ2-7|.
CASRNPHSGALNEQYF
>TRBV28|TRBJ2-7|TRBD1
CASFRTGGRYEQYF
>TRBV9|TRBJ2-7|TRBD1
CASSVGQGTYEQYF
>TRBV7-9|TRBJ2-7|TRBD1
CASSPPGQGRDEQYF
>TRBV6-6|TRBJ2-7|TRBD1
CASLRQGVHEQYF
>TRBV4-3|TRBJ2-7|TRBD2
CASSQDLSSPSLAGGRYEQYF
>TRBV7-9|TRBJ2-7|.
CASSFTGSKGYEQYF
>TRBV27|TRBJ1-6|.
CASSLSSDSSYNSPLHF
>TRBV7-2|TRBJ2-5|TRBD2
CASSPGLAEETQYF
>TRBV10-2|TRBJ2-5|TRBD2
CASRAGTSGNQETQYF
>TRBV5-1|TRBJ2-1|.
CASSAAGFSYNEQFF
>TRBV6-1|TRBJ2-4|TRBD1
CASSLRDREKNIQYF
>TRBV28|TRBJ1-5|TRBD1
CASSPPGQGKPQHF
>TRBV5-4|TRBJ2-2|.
CASSLDPGPNTGELFF
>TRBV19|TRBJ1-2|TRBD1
CASMSQGANYGYTF
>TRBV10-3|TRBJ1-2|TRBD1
CAISAADRGDYGYTF
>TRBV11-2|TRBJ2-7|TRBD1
CASSTRTGGEYEQYF
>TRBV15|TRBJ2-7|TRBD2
CATSGFGGAYEQYF
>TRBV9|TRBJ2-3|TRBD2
CASSGTTTGGSTDTQYF
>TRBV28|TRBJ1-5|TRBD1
CATDPITGDQPQHF
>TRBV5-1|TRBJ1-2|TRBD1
CASSLGDRGNYGYTF
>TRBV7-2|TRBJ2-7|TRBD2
CASSLARGRSAQYF
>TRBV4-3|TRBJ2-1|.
CASSQDGRKGDEQFF
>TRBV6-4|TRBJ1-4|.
CAKPRTSLSDYNEKLFF
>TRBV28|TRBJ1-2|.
CASTQTGTLGYTF
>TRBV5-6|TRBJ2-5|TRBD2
CASSSSGSKTQYF
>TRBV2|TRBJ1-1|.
CASASGQPRAFF
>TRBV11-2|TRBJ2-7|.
CASSLAHRTSASYEQYF
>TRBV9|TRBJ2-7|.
CASSVDPGKDYEQYF
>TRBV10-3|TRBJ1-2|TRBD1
CAISVQGDYGYTF
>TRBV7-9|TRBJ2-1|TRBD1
CSSSSLEGQGYNEQFF
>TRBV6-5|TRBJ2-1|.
CASSFGSSEYNEQFF
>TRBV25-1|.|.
CASIGAGYEQYF
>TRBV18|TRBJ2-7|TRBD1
CASSPRLIRDRGYEQYF
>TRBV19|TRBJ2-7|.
CASRDRSYEQYF
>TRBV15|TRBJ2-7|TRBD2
CATSREIGLAGVQKNEQYF
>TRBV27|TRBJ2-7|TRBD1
CASSLDRGPLYEQYF
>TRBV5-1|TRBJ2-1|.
CASRATGAGGYNEQFF
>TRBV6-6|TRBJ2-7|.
CASSRVASTPYEQYF
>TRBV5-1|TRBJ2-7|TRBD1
CASRSGTGLEQYF
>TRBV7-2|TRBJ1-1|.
CASSATGSNTEAFF
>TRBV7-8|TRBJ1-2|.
CASNFAGFNYGYTF
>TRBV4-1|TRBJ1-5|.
CASSQGLAQPQHF
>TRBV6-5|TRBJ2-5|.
CASSTEADPQETQYF
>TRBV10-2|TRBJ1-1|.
CASSELGAWNTEAFF
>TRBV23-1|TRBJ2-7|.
CASSRPQFRAESPYEQYF
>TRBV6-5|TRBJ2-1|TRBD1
CASRRRDRGYNEQFF
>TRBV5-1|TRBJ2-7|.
CASSWDKAYEQYF
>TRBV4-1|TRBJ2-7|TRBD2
CASSQPPTTSSYEQYF
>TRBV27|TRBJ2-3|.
CASSFRASITLTDTQYF